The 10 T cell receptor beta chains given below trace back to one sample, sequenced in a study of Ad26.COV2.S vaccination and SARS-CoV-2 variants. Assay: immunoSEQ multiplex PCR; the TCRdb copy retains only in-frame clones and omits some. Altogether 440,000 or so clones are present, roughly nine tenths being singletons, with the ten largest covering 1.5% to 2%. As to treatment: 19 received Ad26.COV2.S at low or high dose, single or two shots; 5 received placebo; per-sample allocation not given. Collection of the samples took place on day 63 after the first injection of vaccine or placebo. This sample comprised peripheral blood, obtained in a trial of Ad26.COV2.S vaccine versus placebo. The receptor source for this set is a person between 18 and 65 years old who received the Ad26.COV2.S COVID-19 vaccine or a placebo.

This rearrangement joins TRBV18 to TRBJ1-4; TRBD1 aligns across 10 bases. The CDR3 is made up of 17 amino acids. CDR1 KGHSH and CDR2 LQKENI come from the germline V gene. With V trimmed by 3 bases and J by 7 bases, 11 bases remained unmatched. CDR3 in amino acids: CASSPGTGDYAGEKLFF. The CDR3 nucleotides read TGTGCCAGCTCACCCGGGACAGGGGATTACGCCGGTGAAAAACTGTTTTTT.

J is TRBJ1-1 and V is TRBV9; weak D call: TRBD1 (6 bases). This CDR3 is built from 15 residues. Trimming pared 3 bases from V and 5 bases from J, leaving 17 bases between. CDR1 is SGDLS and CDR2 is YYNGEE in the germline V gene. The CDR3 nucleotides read TGTGCCAGCAGCGCCCAACAGGGTTTGCGGACTGAAGCTTTCTTT. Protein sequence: CASSAQQGLRTEAFF.

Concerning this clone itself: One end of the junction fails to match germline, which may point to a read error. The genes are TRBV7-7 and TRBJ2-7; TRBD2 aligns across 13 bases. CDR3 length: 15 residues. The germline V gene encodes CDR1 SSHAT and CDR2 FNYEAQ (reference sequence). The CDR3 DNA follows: TGTGCTAGCAGCTCGGGACTAGCGGGGACCTACGAGCAGTACTTC. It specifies CASSSGLAGTYEQYF.

CDR3 sequence (DNA): TGTGCCAGCAGAGCCCGGGACAGTGATTCAGATACGCAGTATTTT. It yields the protein CASRARDSDSDTQYF. The rearrangement links TRBV2 to TRBJ2-3; 7 positions agree with TRBD1. Germline CDR1 and CDR2: SNHLY and FYNNEI. With V trimmed by 6 bases and J by 4 bases, 10 bases remained unmatched. There are 15 residues in the CDR3.

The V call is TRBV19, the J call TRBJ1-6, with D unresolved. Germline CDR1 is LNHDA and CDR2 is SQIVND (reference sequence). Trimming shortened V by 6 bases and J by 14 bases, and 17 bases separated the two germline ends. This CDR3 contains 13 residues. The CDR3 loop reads CASRDMGGRALHF. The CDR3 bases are TGTGCCAGTAGAGATATGGGTGGTCGGGCCCTCCACTTT.

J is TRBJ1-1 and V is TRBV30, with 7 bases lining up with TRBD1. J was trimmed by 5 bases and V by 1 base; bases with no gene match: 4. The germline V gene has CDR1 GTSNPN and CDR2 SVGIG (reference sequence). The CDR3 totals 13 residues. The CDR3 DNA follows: TGTGCCTGGAGTGGACAGGGAGGAACTGAAGCTTTCTTT. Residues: CAWSGQGGTEAFF.

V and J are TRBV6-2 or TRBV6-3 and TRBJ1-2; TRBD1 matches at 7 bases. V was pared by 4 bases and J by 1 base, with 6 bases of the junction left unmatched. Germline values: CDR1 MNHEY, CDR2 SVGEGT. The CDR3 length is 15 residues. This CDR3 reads CASSSAGQLNYGYTF. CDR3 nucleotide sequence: TGTGCCAGCAGTTCCGCGGGACAGCTTAACTATGGCTACACCTTC.

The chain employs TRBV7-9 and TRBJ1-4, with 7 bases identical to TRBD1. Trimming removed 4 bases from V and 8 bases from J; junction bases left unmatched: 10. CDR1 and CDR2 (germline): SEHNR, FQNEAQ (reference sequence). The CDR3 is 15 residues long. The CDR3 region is CASSSATGVGEKLFF. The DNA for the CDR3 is TGTGCCAGCAGCTCCGCCACAGGGGTTGGCGAAAAACTGTTTTTT.

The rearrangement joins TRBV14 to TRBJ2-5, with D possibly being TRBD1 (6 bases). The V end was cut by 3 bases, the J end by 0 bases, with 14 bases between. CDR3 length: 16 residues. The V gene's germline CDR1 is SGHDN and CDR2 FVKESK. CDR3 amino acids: CASSQMEQGHQETQYF. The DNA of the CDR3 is TGTGCCAGCAGCCAGATGGAACAGGGCCACCAAGAGACCCAGTACTTC.

The CDR3 protein is CASSLDPGINEQYF. The DNA of the CDR3 is TGCGCCAGCAGCTTGGATCCGGGTATAAACGAGCAGTACTTC. The J gene is TRBJ2-7, the V gene TRBV5-1; unclear D gene. Germline CDR1 is SGHRS and CDR2 is YFSETQ. V gave up 0 bases and J gave up 5 bases, with 12 bases separating them. CDR3 size: 14 residues.